This T cell receptor beta chain was sequenced in a study of Graves' ophthalmopathy and Graves' hyperthyroidism. This clonotype was counted at least ten times. Trimming took 1 base from V and 1 from J, leaving 7 bases between them. The CDR3 contains 14 residues. Germline V CDR1 and CDR2: MGHDK, SYGVNS. RNA transcripts provided the template for amplifying TCR beta CDR3 regions. The authors performed first-round RT-PCR with HTBI primers and then a second-round multiplex PCR. TCRdb passed the multiplex PCR reads through MiXCR, listing each CDR3 protein once. The sample shows hundreds of thousands of distinct CDR3 sequences, about a fifth of them seen only once. Other autoimmune diseases, uncontrolled infections, pregnancy or lactation led to the exclusion of patients. Orbital computed tomography, together with clinical symptoms, serum thyroxine, TRAb and thyroid ultrasound, was used for diagnosis.

The sequenced sample consisted of peripheral blood. This TCR derives from a woman aged 18 to 35 with stable Graves' hyperthyroidism. Some clones in this sample may be carry-over from other donors' samples. The chain is built from TRBV25-1 and TRBJ2-5; D not certain. The CDR3 region is CASSEFGFQETQYF. CDR3 in DNA: TGTGCCAGCAGTGAATTCGGCTTCCAAGAGACCCAGTACTTC.